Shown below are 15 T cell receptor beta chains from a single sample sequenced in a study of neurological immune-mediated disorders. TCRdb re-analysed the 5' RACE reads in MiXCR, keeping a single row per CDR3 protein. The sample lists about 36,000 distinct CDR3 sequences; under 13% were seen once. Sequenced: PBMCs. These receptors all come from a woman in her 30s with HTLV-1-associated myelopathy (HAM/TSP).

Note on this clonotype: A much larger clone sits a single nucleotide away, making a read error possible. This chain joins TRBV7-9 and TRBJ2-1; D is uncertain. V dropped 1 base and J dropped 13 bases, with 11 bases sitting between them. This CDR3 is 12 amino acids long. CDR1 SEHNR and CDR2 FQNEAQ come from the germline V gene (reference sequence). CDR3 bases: TGTGCCAGCAGCTTAGGGTCGGCTGATCAGTTCTTC. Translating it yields CASSLGSADQFF.

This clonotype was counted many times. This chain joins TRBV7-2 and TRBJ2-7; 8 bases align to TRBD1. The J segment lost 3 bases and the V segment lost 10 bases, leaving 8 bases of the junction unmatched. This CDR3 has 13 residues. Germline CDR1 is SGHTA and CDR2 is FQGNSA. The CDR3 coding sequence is TGTGCCACCCACGGGGGACAGGACTACGAGCAGTACTTC. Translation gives CATHGGQDYEQYF.

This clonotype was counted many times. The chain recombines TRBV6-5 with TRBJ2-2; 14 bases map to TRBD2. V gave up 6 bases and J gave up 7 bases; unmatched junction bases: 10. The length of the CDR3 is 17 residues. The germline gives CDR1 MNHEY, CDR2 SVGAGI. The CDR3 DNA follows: TGTGCCAGCAGCCCCGGGACTAGCGGGGGCCTCTTCGGGGAGCTGTTTTTT. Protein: CASSPGTSGGLFGELFF.

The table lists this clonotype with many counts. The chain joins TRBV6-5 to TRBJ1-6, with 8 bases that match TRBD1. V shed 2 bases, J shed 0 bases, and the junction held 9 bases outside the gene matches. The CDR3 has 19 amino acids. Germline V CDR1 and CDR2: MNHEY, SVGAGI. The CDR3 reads CASSYHFGQGSSYNSPLHF. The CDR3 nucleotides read TGTGCCAGCAGTTACCATTTCGGACAGGGAAGCTCCTATAATTCACCCCTCCACTTT.

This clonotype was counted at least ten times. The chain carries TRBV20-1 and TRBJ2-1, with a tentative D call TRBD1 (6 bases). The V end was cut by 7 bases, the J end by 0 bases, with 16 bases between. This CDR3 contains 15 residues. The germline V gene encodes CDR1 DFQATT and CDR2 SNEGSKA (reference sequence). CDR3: CSVTGPSSSYNEQFF. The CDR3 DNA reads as TGCAGTGTAACAGGGCCCTCTAGCTCCTACAATGAGCAGTTCTTC.

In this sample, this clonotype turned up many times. CDR3 nucleotide sequence: TGTGCCAGCAGACCAAACCGGGACAGGGGGGGCGGTGAGCAGTTCTTC. Residues: CASRPNRDRGGGEQFF. The rearrangement joins TRBV12-3 or TRBV12-4 to TRBJ2-1; 11 bases align to TRBD1. CDR3 length: 16 amino acids. V lost 6 bases, J lost 9 bases, and 13 bases stayed unmatched.

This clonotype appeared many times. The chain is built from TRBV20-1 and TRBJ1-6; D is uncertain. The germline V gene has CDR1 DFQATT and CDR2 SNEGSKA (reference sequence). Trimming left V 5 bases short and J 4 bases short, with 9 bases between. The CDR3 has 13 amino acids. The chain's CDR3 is CSAQGPYNSPLHF. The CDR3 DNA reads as TGCAGTGCTCAAGGACCATATAATTCACCCCTCCACTTT.

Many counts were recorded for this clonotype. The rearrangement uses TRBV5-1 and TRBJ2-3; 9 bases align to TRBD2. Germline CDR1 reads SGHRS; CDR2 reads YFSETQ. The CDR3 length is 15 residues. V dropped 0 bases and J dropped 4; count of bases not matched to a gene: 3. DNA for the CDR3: TGCGCCAGCAGCTTGGGCGGGGGGGCGTCAGATACGCAGTATTTT. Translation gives CASSLGGGASDTQYF.

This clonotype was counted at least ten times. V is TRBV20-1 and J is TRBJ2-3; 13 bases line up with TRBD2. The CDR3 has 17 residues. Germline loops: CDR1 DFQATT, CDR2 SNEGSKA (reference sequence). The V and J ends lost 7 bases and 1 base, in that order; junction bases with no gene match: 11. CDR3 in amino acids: CSVLDGLAGARTDTQYF. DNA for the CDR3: TGCAGTGTCCTGGACGGACTAGCGGGGGCCCGCACAGATACGCAGTATTTT.

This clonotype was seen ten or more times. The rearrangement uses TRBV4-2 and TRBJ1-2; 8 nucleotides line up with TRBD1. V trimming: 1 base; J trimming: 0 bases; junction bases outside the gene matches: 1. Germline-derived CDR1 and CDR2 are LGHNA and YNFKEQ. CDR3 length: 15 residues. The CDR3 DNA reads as TGTGCCAGCAGCCAAGGGACAGGGACTAACTATGGCTACACCTTC. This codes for CASSQGTGTNYGYTF.

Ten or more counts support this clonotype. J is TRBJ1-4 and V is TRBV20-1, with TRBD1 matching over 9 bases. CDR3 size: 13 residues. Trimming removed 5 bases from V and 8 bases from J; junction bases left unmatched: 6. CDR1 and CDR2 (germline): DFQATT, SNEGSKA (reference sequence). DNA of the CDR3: TGCAGTGCTGAGAACAGGGGGCGCGAAAAACTGTTTTTT. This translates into CSAENRGREKLFF.

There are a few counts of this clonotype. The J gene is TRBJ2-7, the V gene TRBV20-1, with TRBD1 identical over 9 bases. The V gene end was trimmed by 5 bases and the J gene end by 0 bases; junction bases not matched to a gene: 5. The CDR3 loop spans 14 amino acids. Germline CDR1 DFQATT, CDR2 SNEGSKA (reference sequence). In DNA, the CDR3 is TGCAGTGCTGGAGGGACAGGGCTCTCCTACGAGCAGTACTTC. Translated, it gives CSAGGTGLSYEQYF.

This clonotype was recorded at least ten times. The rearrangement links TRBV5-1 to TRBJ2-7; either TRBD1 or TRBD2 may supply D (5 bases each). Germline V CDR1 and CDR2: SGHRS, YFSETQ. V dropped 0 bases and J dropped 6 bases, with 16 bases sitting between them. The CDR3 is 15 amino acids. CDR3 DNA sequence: TGCGCCAGCAGCTTGGAAGCGGCCAGGGTGACCGAGCAGTACTTC. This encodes CASSLEAARVTEQYF.

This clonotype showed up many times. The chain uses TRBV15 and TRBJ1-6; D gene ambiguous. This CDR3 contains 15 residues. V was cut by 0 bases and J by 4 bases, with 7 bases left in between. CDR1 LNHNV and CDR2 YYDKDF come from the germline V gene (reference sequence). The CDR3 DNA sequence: TGTGCCACCAGCAGAGATGGGCATTATAATTCACCCCTCCACTTT. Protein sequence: CATSRDGHYNSPLHF. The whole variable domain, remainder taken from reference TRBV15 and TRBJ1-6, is DAMVIQNPRYQVTQFGKPVTLSCSQTLNHNVMYWYQQKSSQAPKLLFHYYDKDFNNEADTPDNFQSRRPNTSFCFLDIRSPGLGDTAMYLCATSRDGHYNSPLHFGNGTRLTVT.

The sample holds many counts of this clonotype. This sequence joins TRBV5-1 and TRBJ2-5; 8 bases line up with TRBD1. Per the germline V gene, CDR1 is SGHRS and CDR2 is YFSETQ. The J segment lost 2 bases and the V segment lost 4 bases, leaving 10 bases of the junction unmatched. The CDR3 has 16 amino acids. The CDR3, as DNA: TGCGCCAGCAGCCCGAGCCAGAGACAGGGGCAAGAGACCCAGTACTTC. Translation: CASSPSQRQGQETQYF.